This TCR beta chain was captured in a study of blood T cell repertoires in COVID-19. Germline loops: CDR1 SGHNT, CDR2 YYREEE (reference sequence). Trimming took 4 bases from V and 5 from J; bases not matched to a gene: 11. The CDR3 runs 15 residues. The table came from immunoSEQ multiplex PCR; TCRdb's copy has only in-frame clones and leaves some out. Of about 260,000 clones listed, 86% are singletons. The TCR comes from a man aged 40-49 years with active or convalescent COVID-19. Sequenced material: peripheral blood. The chain uses TRBV5-4 and TRBJ2-7; 8 bases line up with TRBD1. The CDR3 DNA is TGTGCCAGCAGCCTTACCCAGGGGGCGCTGAACGAGCAGTACTTC. It codes for CASSLTQGALNEQYF.